Below are 2 T cell receptor beta chains sequenced from a single sample in a study of shared clonotypes between healthy human individuals. Only in-frame clones appear in the TCRdb table, and some are missing; sequencing was by immunoSEQ multiplex PCR. Here the sample spans roughly 200,000 clones, 66% being singletons. The sample comprised memory CD4+ T cells sorted from blood. Subset in this sample: CD45RA-negative fraction. These receptor sequences come from a man under 40 in good health.

The V and J genes are TRBV6-1 and TRBJ2-7; D remains unclear. Germline CDR1 and CDR2: MNHNS and SASEGT. V lost 7 bases and J lost 4, with 11 bases in between. CDR3 length equals 12 residues. In DNA, the CDR3 is TGTGCCAGCACCTTAGGTCGGTACGAGCAGTACTTC. This translates into CASTLGRYEQYF.

The rearrangement links TRBV19 to TRBJ2-4; D ambiguous. Trimming left V 3 bases short and J 2 bases short, with 8 bases between. The germline gives CDR1 LNHDA, CDR2 SQIVND (reference sequence). The CDR3 spans 14 residues. CDR3 loop: CASSMGLPKNIQYF. The CDR3, as DNA: TGTGCCAGTAGTATGGGGTTACCCAAAAACATTCAGTACTTC.